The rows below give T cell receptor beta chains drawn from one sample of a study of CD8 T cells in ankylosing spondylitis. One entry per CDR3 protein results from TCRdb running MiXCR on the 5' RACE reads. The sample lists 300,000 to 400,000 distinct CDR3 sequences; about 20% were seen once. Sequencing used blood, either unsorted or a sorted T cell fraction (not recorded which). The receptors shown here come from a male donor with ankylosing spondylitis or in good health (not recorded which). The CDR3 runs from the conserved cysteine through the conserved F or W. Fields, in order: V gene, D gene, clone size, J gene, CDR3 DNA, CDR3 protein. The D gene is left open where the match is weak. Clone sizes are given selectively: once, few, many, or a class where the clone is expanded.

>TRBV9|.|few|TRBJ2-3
TGTGCCAGCAGCGTAGGTCTTTTTACCTCTAGCACAGATACGCAGTATTTT
CASSVGLFTSSTDTQYF
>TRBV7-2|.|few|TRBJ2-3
TGTGCCAGCAGCTTAGAACGGTACGGGGATACGCAGTATTTT
CASSLERYGDTQYF
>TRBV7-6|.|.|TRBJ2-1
TGTGCCAGCAGCCTACTAGCCGGGGGTCAGGGTGAGCAGTTCTTC
CASSLLAGGQGEQFF
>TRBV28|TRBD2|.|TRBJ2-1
TGTGCCAGCACCCCACCACCAGCGGGGGGGAGCTCCTACAATGAGCAGTTCTTC
CASTPPPAGGSSYNEQFF
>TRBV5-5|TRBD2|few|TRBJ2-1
TGTGCCAGCAGCTTGTCCTTAGCGGGGGGTAGAGATGAGCAGTTCTTC
CASSLSLAGGRDEQFF
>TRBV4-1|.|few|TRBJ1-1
TGCGCCAGCAGCCAAGGTGTGACAGGCTTGAACACTGAAGCTTTCTTT
CASSQGVTGLNTEAFF
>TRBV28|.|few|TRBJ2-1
TGTGCCAGCAGTTTAAATGGTGTTGAGCAGTTCTTC
CASSLNGVEQFF
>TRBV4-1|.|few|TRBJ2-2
TGCGCCAGCAGCCAACCCTACGAGACCGGGGAGCTGTTTTTT
CASSQPYETGELFF
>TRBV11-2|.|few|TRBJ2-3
TGTGCCAGCAGCTTAGTTACGGCCAGCACAGATACGCAGTATTTT
CASSLVTASTDTQYF
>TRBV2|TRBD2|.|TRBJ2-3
TGTGCCAGCAGTGTTGTAGCGGGGGGAGCCGATACGCAGTATTTT
CASSVVAGGADTQYF
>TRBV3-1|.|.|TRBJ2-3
TGTGCCAGCAGCCCGATAGGGTTTGCGGGGGCTGATACGCAGTATTTT
CASSPIGFAGADTQYF
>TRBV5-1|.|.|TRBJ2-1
TGCGCCAGCAGCTTGGTCGAGAACTCCTACAATGAGCAGTTCTTC
CASSLVENSYNEQFF
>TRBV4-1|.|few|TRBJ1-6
TGCGCCAGCAGCCAAGGCAGGGGTGGATCACCCCTCCACTTT
CASSQGRGGSPLHF
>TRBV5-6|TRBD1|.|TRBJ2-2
TGTGCCAGCAGCTTCCCGACAGGGGGGAACACCGGGGAGCTGTTTTTT
CASSFPTGGNTGELFF
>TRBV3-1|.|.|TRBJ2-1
TGTGCCAGCAGCCAAGTCCAGGGTGGCTACAATGAGCAGTTCTTC
CASSQVQGGYNEQFF
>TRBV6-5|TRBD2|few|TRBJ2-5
TGTGCCAGCAGTTACCCGGGACTAGGACGAGAGACCCAGTACTTC
CASSYPGLGRETQYF
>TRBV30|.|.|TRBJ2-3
TGTGCCTGGAGTGACGTGGCGCGGGCTAACACAGATACGCAGTATTTT
CAWSDVARANTDTQYF
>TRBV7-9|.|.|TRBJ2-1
TGTGCCAGCAGCCTTCAGCTAGCAAACAATGAGCAGTTCTTC
CASSLQLANNEQFF
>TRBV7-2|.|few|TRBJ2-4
TGTGCCAGCAGCTCAAACCCAGGGATACTAGCCAAAAACATTCAGTACTTC
CASSSNPGILAKNIQYF
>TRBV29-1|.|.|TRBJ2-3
TGCAGCGTTGTTAGGCTGGGTTCAAATACGCAGTATTTT
CSVVRLGSNTQYF
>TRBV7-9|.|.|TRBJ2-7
TGTGCCAGCAGCCGAAGCACCGGACTTACCTACGAGCAGTACTTC
CASSRSTGLTYEQYF
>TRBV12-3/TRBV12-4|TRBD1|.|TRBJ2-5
TGTGCCAGCAGACGGACAGGGGATTGGCAAGAGACCCAGTACTTC
CASRRTGDWQETQYF
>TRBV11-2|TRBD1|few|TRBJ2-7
TGTGCCAGCAGCTCCGGGACAGGGGTCGGAGCCTACGAGCAGTACTTC
CASSSGTGVGAYEQYF
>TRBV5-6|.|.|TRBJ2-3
TGTGCCAGCAGCTCGTATACCACAGATACGCAGTATTTT
CASSSYTTDTQYF
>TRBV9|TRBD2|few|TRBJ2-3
TGTGCCAGCAGCGCCGGGACTAGCGTGTTGGATACGCAGTATTTT
CASSAGTSVLDTQYF
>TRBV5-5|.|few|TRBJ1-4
TGTGCCAGCAGCTTGGGGGTCGGGGAAAAACTGTTTTTT
CASSLGVGEKLFF
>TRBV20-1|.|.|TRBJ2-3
TGCAGTGCTCTAGGACAACCGCGCACAGATAAGCAGTATTTT
CSALGQPRTDKQYF
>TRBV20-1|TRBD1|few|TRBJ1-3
TGCAGTGCTATTCGTACAGGGGAAGGAAACACCATATATTTT
CSAIRTGEGNTIYF
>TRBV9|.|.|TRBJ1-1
TGTGCCAGCAGCGTAGGGGAAATCGGGATGAACACTGAAGCTTTCTTT
CASSVGEIGMNTEAFF
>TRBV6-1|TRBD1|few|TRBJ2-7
TGTGCCAGCAGTGAAGTGGACAGGACCCACTACGAGCAGTACTTC
CASSEVDRTHYEQYF
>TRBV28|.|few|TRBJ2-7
TGTGCCAGCAGTCAACGACAGCTACCCTACGAGCAGTACTTC
CASSQRQLPYEQYF
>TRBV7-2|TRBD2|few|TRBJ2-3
TGTGCCAGCAGCCCAGTAGCGGGGGTACAAGATACGCAGTATTTT
CASSPVAGVQDTQYF
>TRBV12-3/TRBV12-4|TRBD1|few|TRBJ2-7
TGTGCCAGCACCTCGGACAGGGGGCACGAGCAGTACTTC
CASTSDRGHEQYF
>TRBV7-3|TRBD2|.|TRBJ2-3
TGTGCCAGCAGCTCCTATGGGACTAGCGGGGGGGCTTCGACAGATACGCAGTATTTT
CASSSYGTSGGASTDTQYF
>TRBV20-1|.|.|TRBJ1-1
TGCAGTGCAGACAGGAACACTGAAGCTTTCTTT
CSADRNTEAFF
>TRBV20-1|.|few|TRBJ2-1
TGCAGTGCTAGAGGTATAGGACGCAATGAGCAGTTCTTC
CSARGIGRNEQFF
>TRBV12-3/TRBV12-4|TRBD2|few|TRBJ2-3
TGTGCCAGCCTAGGACTAGCGGGGGGTCAAGATACGCAGTATTTT
CASLGLAGGQDTQYF
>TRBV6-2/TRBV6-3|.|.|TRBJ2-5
TGTGCCAGCAGTCGGTTTCGGGAGACCCAGTACTTC
CASSRFRETQYF
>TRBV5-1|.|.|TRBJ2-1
TGCGCCAGCAGCCTTCGACACTTGAGCTCCTACAATGAGCAGTTCTTC
CASSLRHLSSYNEQFF
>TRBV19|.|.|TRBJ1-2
TGTGCCAGTAGCTGGACAACTAACTATGGCTACACCTTC
CASSWTTNYGYTF
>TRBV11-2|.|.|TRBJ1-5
TGTGCCAGCAGCTTAGACCTTTCTGGGGGTAACAGGGTTTCTCAGCCCCAGCATTTT
CASSLDLSGGNRVSQPQHF
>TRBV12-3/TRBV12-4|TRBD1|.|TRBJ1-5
TGTGCCAGCAGCCTGGACAGGGGAGGACAGCCCCAGCATTTT
CASSLDRGGQPQHF
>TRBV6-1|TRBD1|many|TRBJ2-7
TGTGCCAGCAGTGCCGGGACAGGGTCCTACGAGCAGTACTTC
CASSAGTGSYEQYF
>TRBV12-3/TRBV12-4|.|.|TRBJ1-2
TGTGCCAGCGGCCCTCTAACGAAGGGTTATGGCTACACCTTC
CASGPLTKGYGYTF
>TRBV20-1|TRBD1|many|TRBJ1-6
TGCAGTGCCTCCATTGACAGGGGGCCACGTTCACCCCTCCACTTT
CSASIDRGPRSPLHF
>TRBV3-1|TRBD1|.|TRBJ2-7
TGTGCCAGCAGTCTCCAAACAGGGGAGCCCCATGACGAGCAGTACTTC
CASSLQTGEPHDEQYF
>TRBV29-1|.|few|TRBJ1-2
TGCAGCGTTAAGGGTATCAGCTATGGCTACACCTTC
CSVKGISYGYTF
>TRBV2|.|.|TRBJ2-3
TGTGCCAGCAGAGGACCGGCTCATATCAATACGCAGTATTTT
CASRGPAHINTQYF
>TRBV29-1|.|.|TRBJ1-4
TGCAGCGTTGCCCCGAGGGGGGGCGGGGAAAAACTGTTTTTT
CSVAPRGGGEKLFF
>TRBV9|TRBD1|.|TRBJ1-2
TGTGCCAGCACGCCCTGGACAGGGGGGAACTATGGCTACACCTTC
CASTPWTGGNYGYTF
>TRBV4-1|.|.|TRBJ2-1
TGCGCCAGCAGCCCGGCTGATTACAATGAGCAGTTCTTC
CASSPADYNEQFF